The clone carrying this T cell receptor (beta chain) has more than one count but fewer than ten. Its target is unknown. The donors, nominally healthy at sampling, likely had unrecorded immune exposures. Germline CDR1 and CDR2: SGHTA and FQGNSA. This CDR3 is built from 16 residues. V was clipped by 2 bases and J by 5 bases; unmatched bases: 8. The study ran its PCR with 60 Vbeta and 13 Jbeta primers. The repertoire was sequenced with immunoSEQ multiplex PCR; TCRdb's copy has only in-frame clones and lacks some. The data show over 150,000 clones, with approximately 80% seen just once and 1.2% held by the top ten. The sample comes from a study of cytomegalovirus exposure and HLA in healthy donors. General study findings and limits: Presence/absence analysis assumed near-uniform sequencing depth across donors. The study carried out a later analysis of TCR beta sequences. It associated under 20,000 of them with specific HLA alleles at a false discovery rate of 0.05.

Source material: PBMCs. The J gene is TRBJ2-5, the V gene TRBV7-2; 10 bases are shared with TRBD2. This receptor was obtained from a boy aged 2 to 9 in good health and CMV-seronegative. The CDR3 protein is CASSLRASGGWETQYF. CDR3 DNA sequence: TGTGCCAGCAGCTTAAGGGCTAGCGGGGGCTGGGAGACCCAGTACTTC.